This TCR beta chain appears in the sequencing data of a study of response to subunit inactivated influenza vaccine. Whole-study results and caveats: The authors suggested that every seasonal influenza vaccination recruits few new T cells.

Comments on this clonotype: Its specificity is not known.

TCRdb reprocessed the RT-PCR reads via MiXCR and lists one record per CDR3 protein. This sample has hundreds of thousands of distinct CDR3 sequences, with roughly an eighth found just once. V was pared by 3 bases and J by 8 bases, with 31 bases between. Germline V gene sequence: CDR1 MDHEN, CDR2 SYDVKM. The CDR3 runs 19 residues. The sequencing here drew on non-naive T cells sorted from PBMCs, taken roughly 15 days before vaccination. The TCR sequence derives from a man aged 50-60 years who received an inactivated influenza vaccine. The chain recombines TRBV28 with TRBJ1-2, with a tentative D call TRBD1 (6 bases). Here the CDR3 reads CASSFLYFGTREVRGGYTF. The CDR3 bases are TGTGCCAGCAGTTTTCTTTATTTTGGGACACGCGAGGTCCGTGGAGGCTACACCTTC.